The rows below give T cell receptor beta chains drawn from one sample of a study of T cells in Graves' hyperthyroidism and ophthalmopathy. Each CDR3 protein gets one entry after TCRdb re-called the multiplex PCR reads with MiXCR. The sample records a few hundred thousand distinct CDR3 sequences, 46% being singletons. Sequencing was performed on peripheral blood or thyroid tissue (not recorded which). All receptors come from a woman under 30 with Graves' hyperthyroidism. CDR3s leave out the opening cysteine and the closing phenylalanine or tryptophan.

V: TRBV5-8; J: TRBJ1-1; CDR3: ASSLVPEWRGDTEAF
V: TRBV19; J: TRBJ2-5; CDR3: ASSSDRGHQETQY
V: TRBV20-1; J: TRBJ2-1; CDR3: SARDVLAGGGNEQF
V: TRBV6-5; J: TRBJ1-3; CDR3: ASSYQGAFSGNTIY
V: TRBV20-1; J: TRBJ2-7; CDR3: SARDWGTSGSYEQY
V: TRBV10-2; J: TRBJ2-7; CDR3: ASSESGSGLAGGYEQY
V: TRBV18; J: TRBJ1-5; CDR3: ASSPPDYSNQPQH
V: TRBV7-9; J: TRBJ1-1; CDR3: ASSQDSIMNTEAF
V: TRBV29-1; J: TRBJ1-2; CDR3: SVLRQGRGYT
V: TRBV20-1; J: TRBJ2-7; CDR3: SARGYSGVSYEQY
V: TRBV2; J: TRBJ2-2; CDR3: ASKLGQGELF
V: TRBV9; J: TRBJ1-1; CDR3: ASTPEGGTEAF
V: TRBV11-3; J: TRBJ2-7; CDR3: ASSPHRGADEQY
V: TRBV7-2; J: TRBJ2-7; CDR3: ASSRAGRDEQY
V: TRBV12-3/TRBV12-4; J: TRBJ1-2; CDR3: ATDETGVHYGYT
V: TRBV7-2; J: TRBJ2-5; CDR3: ASSLGTSGRRGETQY
V: TRBV7-2; J: TRBJ2-7; CDR3: ASSLDRGAGQPQQY
V: TRBV11-2; J: TRBJ2-7; CDR3: ASSLVSGALYEQY
V: TRBV7-3; J: -; CDR3: ASRLGRGYGDEQF
V: TRBV20-1; J: TRBJ2-7; CDR3: SGTRASGLAYEQY
V: TRBV2; J: TRBJ2-5; CDR3: ASSPDEEGTQY
V: TRBV6-2/TRBV6-3; J: TRBJ2-7; CDR3: ASGQGTYEQY
V: TRBV29-1; J: TRBJ1-5; CDR3: SATGAQPQH
V: TRBV5-1; J: TRBJ2-5; CDR3: ASSLDGSADQETQY
V: TRBV20-1; J: TRBJ2-5; CDR3: SAPREGQETQY
V: TRBV4-1; J: TRBJ1-5; CDR3: ASSQEVDRINQPQH
V: TRBV7-3; J: TRBJ2-7; CDR3: AISARDREQY
V: TRBV12-3/TRBV12-4; J: TRBJ1-2; CDR3: ASSLRDRDVNGYT
V: TRBV12-3/TRBV12-4; J: TRBJ1-3; CDR3: ASRTDSSYGYTIY
V: TRBV7-9; J: TRBJ2-7; CDR3: ASRSLAGVSEQY
V: TRBV20-1; J: TRBJ1-5; CDR3: SARVGGVGPQH
V: TRBV12-3/TRBV12-4; J: TRBJ2-2; CDR3: ASTIYTGELF
V: TRBV24-1; J: -; CDR3: ATSRGSGHHEQF
V: TRBV4-3; J: TRBJ2-5; CDR3: ASSQDRGRRETQY
V: TRBV29-1; J: TRBJ2-2; CDR3: SAGDSGELF
V: TRBV5-8; J: TRBJ1-1; CDR3: ASSRDRGRAF
V: TRBV4-1; J: TRBJ2-5; CDR3: ASSRLHRETQY
V: TRBV7-9; J: TRBJ2-7; CDR3: ASSLVGLSSYEQY
V: TRBV6-1; J: -; CDR3: ASTLGAGSYNEQY
V: TRBV11-2; J: TRBJ1-5; CDR3: ASSLFNNEPQH
V: TRBV7-2; J: TRBJ1-1; CDR3: ASSREGEGDTEAF
V: TRBV7-6; J: TRBJ2-5; CDR3: ASSLTTAYNETQY
V: TRBV7-9; J: TRBJ1-2; CDR3: ASSLGLTGGAWGYT
V: TRBV29-1; J: TRBJ1-2; CDR3: SVRAGSNYGYT
V: TRBV7-2; J: TRBJ2-7; CDR3: ASSPGRL
V: TRBV3-1; J: TRBJ1-2; CDR3: ASSQGWGRGDGYT
V: TRBV12-3/TRBV12-4; J: TRBJ1-6; CDR3: ASSWTGDSPLH
V: TRBV29-1; J: TRBJ1-6; CDR3: SATTGRGDSPLH
V: TRBV19; J: TRBJ1-5; CDR3: ASSIWSNQPQH
V: TRBV7-9; J: TRBJ1-2; CDR3: ASSSSLTQNYGYT
V: TRBV12-3/TRBV12-4; J: TRBJ1-3; CDR3: ASRRRAVSGNTIY
V: TRBV7-6; J: TRBJ2-1; CDR3: ASSLAGGSNEQF
V: TRBV28; J: TRBJ2-5; CDR3: ASSSGLAGGRETQY
V: TRBV10-3; J: TRBJ1-3; CDR3: AISATGHSGNTIY
V: TRBV12-3/TRBV12-4; J: TRBJ1-1; CDR3: ASSRNRPTEAF
V: TRBV4-1; J: TRBJ2-5; CDR3: ASSQGGIRWTLAGETQY
V: TRBV2; J: TRBJ1-5; CDR3: ASSAAQLQH
V: TRBV12-5; J: TRBJ1-1; CDR3: ASGLKGQGAPRLEAF